Listed below are T cell receptor beta chains from one sample, sequenced in a study of vaccination and CD4 T cells after COVID-19. These receptors have no known antigen. TCRdb passed the PCR reads through MiXCR, listing each CDR3 protein once. The table lists roughly 23,000 distinct CDR3 sequences, approximately 38% of them singletons. The sample was CD4+ T cells from blood, cultured in vitro, taken about 7 months after SARS-CoV-2 vaccination. All receptors come from a human donor who had recovered from COVID-19. Each CDR3 is given with its conserved first and last residue. The D gene is left open where the match is weak. Clone size is not always given. Where it is, it says once, few, many or a class for expanded clones.

CDR3 DNA	CDR3 protein	clone size	D gene	J gene	V gene
TGCAGCGGCCGGGGCACTAACTATGGCTACACCTTC	CSGRGTNYGYTF	NA	NA	TRBJ1-2	TRBV29-1
TGCAGTGCTCACGGGCCCTGGACGGAACAAGAGACCCAGTACTTC	CSAHGPWTEQETQYF	few	NA	TRBJ2-5	TRBV20-1
TGTGCCAGCAATCCCGGACTAGCGGGAACAGATACGCAGTATTTT	CASNPGLAGTDTQYF	once	TRBD2	TRBJ2-3	TRBV7-9
TGTGTCAGCAGTAAGAACAGGGGTCAGCCCCAGCATTTT	CVSSKNRGQPQHF	NA	TRBD1	TRBJ1-5	TRBV6-2/TRBV6-3
TGTGCCACCAGTGATACACAGGGGGGCAATCAGCCCCAGCATTTT	CATSDTQGGNQPQHF	NA	TRBD1	TRBJ1-5	TRBV24-1
TGCAGTGCTAAAGGGGGCAGGGGATCTCCTGGGGCCAACGTCCTGACTTTC	CSAKGGRGSPGANVLTF	few	TRBD1	TRBJ2-6	TRBV20-1
TGTGCCAGCAGCTTAGACAGGGTCACTGAAGCTTTCTTT	CASSLDRVTEAFF	medium-sized	NA	TRBJ1-1	TRBV7-2
TGTGCCAGCAGCACCCTTAGCGGGAGGGTCACAGATACGCAGTATTTT	CASSTLSGRVTDTQYF	NA	TRBD2	TRBJ2-3	TRBV7-2
TGCAGTGCTAGACGGGACGGTGAAGCTTTCTTT	CSARRDGEAFF	few	NA	TRBJ1-1	TRBV20-1
TGTGCCAGCAGTGGAATGAGACAGTATTCACCCCTCCACTTT	CASSGMRQYSPLHF	NA	NA	TRBJ1-6	TRBV28
TGCAGTGCTAATCCGGACAGGGAGTTTGGGACCCAGTACTTC	CSANPDREFGTQYF	few	TRBD1	TRBJ2-5	TRBV20-1
TGTGCCAGCAGTTACCTGTGGGGGCTAAGAGGGACTGAAGCTTTCTTT	CASSYLWGLRGTEAFF	NA	NA	TRBJ1-1	TRBV6-5
TGTGCCAGCAGCTTAGTGGCACTGGGGGCGGACGAGCAGTACTTC	CASSLVALGADEQYF	few	NA	TRBJ2-7	TRBV7-8
TGCAGCGCTTCCTCCGGGACTAGTCGGGAGGGGGTCTACAATGAGCAGTTCTTC	CSASSGTSREGVYNEQFF	few	TRBD2	TRBJ2-1	TRBV29-1
TGTGCCAGCAGCACGCGCGAGCAGTACTTC	CASSTREQYF	NA	NA	TRBJ2-7	TRBV28
TGTGCCAGCAGCAGGACATCAACCTACGAGCAGTACTTC	CASSRTSTYEQYF	NA	NA	TRBJ2-7	TRBV6-1
TGTGCCAGCAGCTTATTGGACAGGACCTACGAGCAGTACTTC	CASSLLDRTYEQYF	once	TRBD1	TRBJ2-7	TRBV11-1
TGTGCCAGCAGATCTAGCGGTTTCTCCTACGAGCAGTACTTC	CASRSSGFSYEQYF	NA	TRBD2	TRBJ2-7	TRBV7-9
TGTGCCAGCAGTGACTCGTTCGGACTAGCGGGTATTAATGAGCAGTTCTTC	CASSDSFGLAGINEQFF	NA	TRBD2	TRBJ2-1	TRBV6-4
TGTGCCAGCAGCCTTCAACCGGGACTGACACAAGAGACCCAGTACTTC	CASSLQPGLTQETQYF	few	NA	TRBJ2-5	TRBV7-3
TGTGCCAGCAGTGAACTGCTGGGACAGTACTCCTACAATGAGCAGTTCTTC	CASSELLGQYSYNEQFF	NA	TRBD1	TRBJ2-1	TRBV6-1